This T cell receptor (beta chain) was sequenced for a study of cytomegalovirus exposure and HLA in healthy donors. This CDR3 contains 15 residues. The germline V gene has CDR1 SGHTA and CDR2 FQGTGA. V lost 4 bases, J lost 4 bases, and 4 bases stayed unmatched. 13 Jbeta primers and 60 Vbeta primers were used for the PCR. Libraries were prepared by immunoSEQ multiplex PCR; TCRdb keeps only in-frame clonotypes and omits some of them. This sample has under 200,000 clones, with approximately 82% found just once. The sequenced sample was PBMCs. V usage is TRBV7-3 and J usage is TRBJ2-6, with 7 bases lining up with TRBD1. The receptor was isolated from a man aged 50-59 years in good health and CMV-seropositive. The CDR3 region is CASSSTGAGANVLTF. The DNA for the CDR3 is TGTGCCAGCAGCTCAACAGGGGCCGGGGCCAACGTCCTGACTTTC.